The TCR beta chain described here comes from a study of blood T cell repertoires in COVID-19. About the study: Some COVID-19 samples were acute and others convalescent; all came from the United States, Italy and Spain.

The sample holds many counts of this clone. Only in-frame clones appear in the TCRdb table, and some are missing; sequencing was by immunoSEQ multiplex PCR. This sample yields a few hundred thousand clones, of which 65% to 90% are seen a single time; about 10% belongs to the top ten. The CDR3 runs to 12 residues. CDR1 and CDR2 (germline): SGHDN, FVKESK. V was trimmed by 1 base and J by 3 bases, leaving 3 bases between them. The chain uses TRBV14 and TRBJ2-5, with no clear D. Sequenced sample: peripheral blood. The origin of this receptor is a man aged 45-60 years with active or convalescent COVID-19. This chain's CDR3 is CASSQAKETQYF. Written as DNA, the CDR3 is TGTGCCAGCAGCCAAGCCAAAGAGACCCAGTACTTC.